A single sample is the source of the 31 T cell receptor beta chains below, sequenced in a study of vaccination and CD4 T cells after COVID-19. No antigen is known for these receptors. The Oncomine TCR Beta short-read assay sequenced DNA from cultured CD4+ T cells. TCRdb ran MiXCR on the PCR reads and lists one entry per CDR3 protein. This repertoire shows 5,000 to 7,500 distinct CDR3 sequences, nearly 50% found once; its top ten account for around 27%. As for treatment: approximately nine-day PBMC culture with coronavirus spike peptide pools or control peptides (ViraFEST assay). The unexposed donor gave CD4+ T cells before the COVID-19 pandemic (2011-2018). Sequences were obtained from CD4+ T cells from blood, cultured in vitro. The receptors originated from a human donor in good health.

This clonotype was picked up a small number of times. The chain recombines TRBV6-1 with TRBJ1-3; D gene ambiguous. The germline V gene has CDR1 MNHNS and CDR2 SASEGT. CDR3 length equals 13 residues. Trimming took off 10 bases at V and 4 bases at J, with 14 bases between the two ends. CDR3 region: CATRPATGNTIYF. The DNA for the CDR3 is TGTGCCACCCGTCCGGCGACGGGAAACACCATATATTTT.

This clonotype was counted a few times. The rearrangement joins TRBV6-1 to TRBJ1-2; D unresolved. CDR1 and CDR2 from the germline V gene are MNHNS and SASEGT. This CDR3 is 11 amino acids long. V lost 6 bases to trimming and J lost 1 base, with 3 bases between them. The CDR3, as DNA: TGTGCCAGCAGCAATAACTATGGCTACACCTTC. This encodes CASSNNYGYTF.

V usage is TRBV19 and J usage is TRBJ2-7; D might be TRBD2 (6 bases). Germline V gene lookup returns CDR1 LNHDA and CDR2 SQIVND (reference sequence). Trimming took 5 bases from V and 0 from J, leaving 14 bases between them. The CDR3 has 15 amino acids. Here the CDR3 DNA reads TGTGCCAGTAGTGCGTCATCGGGAGCCTCCTACGAGCAGTACTTC. Protein: CASSASSGASYEQYF.

The chain's CDR3 is CASSSVAGASYEQYF. The CDR3 DNA reads as TGTGCCAGCAGCTCCGTTGCGGGGGCATCCTACGAGCAGTACTTC. The V gene is TRBV3-1, the J gene TRBJ2-7, with D perhaps TRBD2 (7 bases). Per germline, CDR1 LGHDT and CDR2 YNNKEL (reference sequence). V was cut by 5 bases and J by 1 base, with 15 bases left in between. The CDR3 has 15 residues.

The sample holds a few counts of this clonotype. V and J are TRBV20-1 and TRBJ1-2; TRBD1 matches 7 bases. V dropped 6 bases and J dropped 5; count of bases not matched to a gene: 12. Germline CDR1 DFQATT, CDR2 SNEGSKA (reference sequence). This CDR3 has 14 residues. The CDR3 coding sequence is TGCAGTGCAACTAGACAGGGAGGCAGGTATGGCTACACCTTC. Encoded protein: CSATRQGGRYGYTF.

J is TRBJ1-1 and V is TRBV6-1; D remains ambiguous. CDR3 length: 13 residues. Looked up from germline, CDR1 is MNHNS and CDR2 is SASEGT. V was trimmed by 6 bases and J by 1 base, leaving 9 bases between them. CDR3 loop: CASRHKENTEAFF. Here the CDR3 DNA reads TGTGCCAGCAGACATAAGGAGAACACTGAAGCTTTCTTT.

This clonotype has a handful of counts. The V gene is TRBV20-1, the J gene TRBJ2-7, with 7 bases matching TRBD2. There are 14 residues in the CDR3. V lost 5 bases and J lost 0; bases outside the gene matches: 7. Germline V gene data show CDR1 as DFQATT and CDR2 as SNEGSKA (reference sequence). The CDR3 DNA is TGCAGTGCTCAGGGAGGGTCCCTCTCCTACGAGCAGTACTTC. Translating it yields CSAQGGSLSYEQYF.

The V gene is TRBV20-1, the J gene TRBJ2-5; D ambiguous. Trimming shortened V by 3 bases and J by 1 base, and 9 bases separated the two germline ends. Per germline, CDR1 DFQATT and CDR2 SNEGSKA (reference sequence). The CDR3 consists of 13 residues. CDR3 loop: CSASEHSQETQYF. CDR3 in DNA: TGCAGTGCTAGTGAGCACAGCCAAGAGACCCAGTACTTC.

This clonotype appeared once. This chain connects TRBV7-2 to TRBJ1-2; no clear D. The germline V gene has CDR1 SGHTA and CDR2 FQGNSA. Trimming took off 5 bases at V and 11 bases at J, with 24 bases between the two ends. CDR3 size: 15 residues. The DNA for the CDR3 is TGTGCCAGCAGCCACCGCTCGGAGGGAACGCGACAATACACCTTC. It is translated as CASSHRSEGTRQYTF. Full variable domain (outside the CDR3, taken from reference TRBV7-2 and TRBJ1-2): GAGVSQSPSNKVTEKGKDVELRCDPISGHTALYWYRQSLGQGLEFLIYFQGNSAPDKSGLPSDRFSAERTGGSVSTLTIQRTQQEDSAVYLCASSHRSEGTRQYTFGSGTRLTVV.

This rearrangement joins TRBV20-1 to TRBJ2-1; possibly TRBD1 for D (6 bases). Germline loops: CDR1 DFQATT, CDR2 SNEGSKA (reference sequence). Trimming stripped 4 bases from V and 6 bases from J, with 13 bases between. The CDR3 extends over 13 amino acids. This CDR3 reads CSANTGRSNEQFF. DNA for the CDR3: TGCAGTGCTAATACAGGGCGCTCCAATGAGCAGTTCTTC.

The chain combines TRBV2 with TRBJ2-7; no clear D gene. CDR1 and CDR2 from the germline V gene are SNHLY and FYNNEI. CDR3 length: 14 residues. V was pared by 7 bases and J by 3 bases, with 16 bases between. CDR3 loop: CASTRGRQNYEQYF. DNA of the CDR3: TGTGCCAGCACCCGCGGAAGGCAGAACTACGAGCAGTACTTC. Looking up the rest from reference TRBV2 and TRBJ2-7 gives the full variable domain: EPEVTQTPSHQVTQMGQEVILRCVPISNHLYFYWYRQILGQKVEFLVSFYNNEISEKSEIFDDQFSVERPDGSNFTLKIRSTKLEDSAMYFCASTRGRQNYEQYFGPGTRLTVT.

This clonotype was observed a handful of times. V and J are TRBV12-3 or TRBV12-4 and TRBJ1-1; perhaps TRBD1 as D (5 bases). The CDR3 spans 15 residues. V was cut by 6 bases and J by 5 bases, with 19 bases left in between. CDR3 in amino acids: CASRPQTVGGTEAFF. CDR3 DNA sequence: TGTGCCAGCAGACCCCAGACTGTCGGGGGAACTGAAGCTTTCTTT.

The rearrangement joins TRBV29-1 to TRBJ1-2; 7 bases fit TRBD1. Germline assignment: CDR1 SQVTM and CDR2 ANQGSEA. CDR3 size: 13 residues. V trimming: 4 bases; J trimming: 7 bases; junction bases outside the gene matches: 9. CDR3 in amino acids: CSVVEGAFFGYTF. CDR3 DNA: TGCAGCGTTGTTGAGGGGGCGTTTTTTGGCTACACCTTC.

The chain carries TRBV28 and TRBJ2-5, with 10 bases matching TRBD2. V lost 2 bases, J lost 5 bases, and 5 bases stayed unmatched. The CDR3 extends over 15 amino acids. Germline loops: CDR1 MDHEN, CDR2 SYDVKM. CDR3 loop: CASSLIAGGRETQYF. The CDR3 DNA sequence: TGTGCCAGCAGTTTAATAGCGGGGGGTCGGGAGACCCAGTACTTC.

The J gene is TRBJ1-1, the V gene TRBV7-2, with D unclear. The germline CDR1 and CDR2 sequences are SGHTA and FQGNSA. V shed 4 bases and J shed 8 bases, with 17 bases lying between them. This CDR3 contains 14 residues. CDR3 DNA sequence: TGTGCCAGCAGCTCACGAGGGTACGGCCAGGAAGCTTTCTTT. The encoded protein is CASSSRGYGQEAFF.

This clonotype was detected only a few times. The chain couples TRBV20-1 to TRBJ2-5; tentatively, D is TRBD1 (6 bases). Germline values: CDR1 DFQATT, CDR2 SNEGSKA (reference sequence). V shed 1 base and J shed 5 bases, with 11 bases lying between them. The CDR3 contains 13 residues. CDR3 nucleotides: TGCAGTGCTAGAGCAACAGGGCTGGAGACCCAGTACTTC. The encoded protein is CSARATGLETQYF.

A few counts support this clonotype. This chain links TRBV2 with TRBJ1-2; D might be TRBD1 (5 bases). Germline CDR1 is SNHLY and CDR2 is FYNNEI. Trimming removed 6 bases at V and 4 bases at J, with 15 bases between. The CDR3 totals 14 residues. DNA for the CDR3: TGTGCCAGCAGCGAGATAGGGGCGAGCTATGGCTACACCTTC. Protein product: CASSEIGASYGYTF.

The V gene is TRBV2, the J gene TRBJ1-5; D not resolved. This CDR3 has 13 residues. Germline V lookup: CDR1 SNHLY, CDR2 FYNNEI. Between the trimmed V and J ends, which lost 7 bases and 9 bases, there was a span of 16 bases. This CDR3 reads CASKPVAGSPQHF. The CDR3 nucleotides are TGTGCCAGCAAGCCCGTAGCGGGTTCGCCCCAGCATTTT.

The V and J genes are TRBV11-3 and TRBJ1-3; D is uncertain. This CDR3 spans 15 amino acids. Trimming removed 5 bases from V and 1 base from J, with 12 bases in between. Germline V gene sequence: CDR1 SGHNT, CDR2 YENEEA. The CDR3 nucleotides are TGTGCCAGCAGCCGGGGTGGACTGTCTGGAAACACCATATATTTT. Its protein is CASSRGGLSGNTIYF. The variable domain in full, completed from reference TRBV11-3 and TRBJ1-3, reads EAGVVQSPRYKIIEKKQPVAFWCNPISGHNTLYWYLQNLGQGPELLIRYENEEAVDDSQLPKDRFSAERLKGVDSTLKIQPAELGDSAVYLCASSRGGLSGNTIYFGEGSWLTVV.

This clonotype occurred a few times. The rearrangement links TRBV6-2 or TRBV6-3 to TRBJ1-6; 7 nucleotides line up with TRBD1. CDR3 length: 15 amino acids. The germline gives CDR1 MNHEY, CDR2 SVGEGT. J was trimmed by 7 bases and V by 6 bases; bases with no gene match: 9. The CDR3 loop is CASRFGTARNSPLHF. As DNA, the CDR3 is TGTGCCAGCAGATTCGGGACAGCTCGAAATTCACCCCTCCACTTT.

This chain uses TRBV20-1 with TRBJ2-3, with TRBD2 identical over 11 bases. CDR3 length equals 14 residues. Germline V gene lookup returns CDR1 DFQATT and CDR2 SNEGSKA (reference sequence). V shed 6 bases, J shed 2 bases, and the junction held 4 bases outside the gene matches. The CDR3 coding sequence is TGCAGTGCAAAACTAGCGGGGGTCACAGATACGCAGTATTTT. It specifies CSAKLAGVTDTQYF.

CDR3 protein: CASSPRTSGISYNEQFF. The CDR3 DNA sequence: TGTGCCAGCAGTCCGAGGACTAGCGGGATCTCCTACAATGAGCAGTTCTTC. The chain recombines TRBV27 with TRBJ2-1; 12 bases align to TRBD2. This CDR3 region has 17 residues. CDR1 and CDR2 from the germline V gene are MNHEY and SMNVEV (reference sequence). V was clipped by 5 bases and J by 0 bases; unmatched bases: 5.

This clonotype is large within its sample. The chain has TRBV2 and TRBJ2-2; 7 bases are a match to TRBD1. The CDR3 has 18 amino acids. The V segment lost 1 base and the J segment 4 bases; nucleotides outside the gene matches: 12. The V gene's germline CDR1 is SNHLY and CDR2 FYNNEI. The CDR3 here is CASSEVRTGYTSTGELFF. CDR3 sequence (DNA): TGTGCCAGCAGTGAAGTCCGGACAGGCTATACTTCCACCGGGGAGCTGTTTTTT.

The sample holds a few counts of this clonotype. The chain uses TRBV7-2 and TRBJ1-2; D gene unclear. CDR1 and CDR2 (germline): SGHTA, FQGNSA. The V end was cut by 1 base, the J end by 0 bases, with 9 bases between. The CDR3 covers 15 residues. CDR3 loop: CASSLVAESNYGYTF. CDR3 coding DNA: TGTGCCAGCAGCTTAGTAGCAGAATCTAACTATGGCTACACCTTC. Based on the CDR3 plus reference TRBV7-2 and TRBJ1-2, the full variable domain is GAGVSQSPSNKVTEKGKDVELRCDPISGHTALYWYRQSLGQGLEFLIYFQGNSAPDKSGLPSDRFSAERTGGSVSTLTIQRTQQEDSAVYLCASSLVAESNYGYTFGSGTRLTVV.

For the CDR3, the DNA is TGTGCCAGCAGTTGGGGGGACAGAAACACTGAAGCTTTCTTT. Encoded protein: CASSWGDRNTEAFF. This chain links TRBV12-3 or TRBV12-4 with TRBJ1-1, with 7 bases identical to TRBD1. CDR3 length: 14 residues. V lost 4 bases to trimming and J lost 2 bases; unmatched junction nucleotides: 4.

J is TRBJ1-6 and V is TRBV10-3; tentative D call: TRBD1 (5 bases). This CDR3 contains 15 residues. Germline CDR1 and CDR2: ENHRY and SYGVKD. With 9 bases removed from V and 0 bases from J, the gap between germline ends came to 12 bases. The CDR3 coding sequence is TGTGCCATAGCAGGGTCCAGCTCCTATAATTCACCCCTCCACTTT. Amino acids: CAIAGSSSYNSPLHF.

This chain uses TRBV6-1 with TRBJ1-1, with D possibly matching TRBD1 (5 bases). V was trimmed by 6 bases and J by 7 bases, leaving 15 bases between them. From germline, CDR1 is MNHNS and CDR2 SASEGT. This CDR3 comprises 13 residues. In DNA form, the CDR3 reads TGTGCCAGCAGCCCCGCCCAGGGACGTGAAGCTTTCTTT. Protein sequence: CASSPAQGREAFF.

This chain joins TRBV5-4 and TRBJ2-5, with no clear D. Trimming took 0 bases from V and 2 from J, leaving 8 bases between them. CDR3 size: 14 residues. Looked up from germline, CDR1 is SGHNT and CDR2 is YYREEE (reference sequence). CDR3 nucleotides: TGTGCCAGCAGCTTGGAGGGCAGGCAAGAGACCCAGTACTTC. It is translated as CASSLEGRQETQYF.

This clonotype was detected only a few times. The chain links TRBV6-2 or TRBV6-3 to TRBJ1-6; D unresolved. Germline V gene sequence: CDR1 MNHEY, CDR2 SVGEGT. CDR3 length equals 15 residues. With 8 bases removed from V and 9 bases from J, the gap between germline ends came to 20 bases. CDR3 region: CASQTTAGMVSPLHF. Written as DNA, the CDR3 is TGTGCCAGCCAGACCACGGCAGGAATGGTTTCACCCCTCCACTTT.

The chain has TRBV11-2 and TRBJ2-1; possible D gene TRBD1, 6 bases. V was cut by 3 bases and J by 2 bases, with 8 bases left in between. The CDR3 covers 14 residues. The germline V gene encodes CDR1 SGHAT and CDR2 FQNNGV. CDR3 region: CASSLGQPYNEQFF. The CDR3 coding sequence is TGTGCCAGCAGCTTGGGACAACCCTACAATGAGCAGTTCTTC.

This clonotype was picked up a small number of times. The rearrangement links TRBV7-2 to TRBJ2-6; D unresolved. Germline-derived CDR1 and CDR2 are SGHTA and FQGNSA. The V gene lost 0 bases and the J gene lost 4 bases, with 10 bases spanning the gap. This CDR3 has 16 residues. The CDR3 coding sequence is TGTGCCAGCAGCTTAGCTAGGGTGGGGGGGGCCAACGTCCTGACTTTC. Protein: CASSLARVGGANVLTF.